Following are 8 T cell receptor beta chains from one sample sequenced in a study of tumor and adjacent non-tumor tissue in lung cancer. A modified ARM-PCR protocol with three rounds of nested PCR amplified TCRbeta. TCRdb re-derived calls from the multiplex PCR reads in MiXCR, one entry per CDR3 protein. The sample includes tens of thousands of distinct CDR3 sequences, around 70% seen only once; the top ten take 28%. No cell sorting was done before RNA was extracted from the tissue. More than 3 cm separated this lung sample from the edge of the tumor. The source material was distant non-tumor lung tissue. These receptor sequences come from a woman in her forties or fifties with non-small cell lung cancer.

A word on this clonotype: A much larger clone sits a single nucleotide away, making a read error possible. The rearrangement uses TRBV29-1 and TRBJ2-5; D is perhaps TRBD1 (5 bases). The CDR3 covers 16 residues. The germline V gene encodes CDR1 SQVTM and CDR2 ANQGSEA. V was cut by 6 bases and J by 2 bases, with 22 bases left in between. The DNA for the CDR3 is TGCAGCGTCTCGGGCACCTATCACCCAGGGCAAGAGACCCAGTACTTC. The encoded protein is CSVSGTYHPGQETQYF. Variable domain in full (rest from reference TRBV29-1 and TRBJ2-5): SAVISQKPSRDICQRGTSLTIQCQVDSQVTMMFWYRQQPGQSLTLIATANQGSEATYESGFVIDKFPISRPNLTFSTLTVSNMSPEDSSIYLCSVSGTYHPGQETQYFGPGTRLLVL.

Of note for this clonotype: A much larger clone differs from this one at a single base, so this may be a read error. Without the conserved terminal phenylalanine or tryptophan, this CDR3 likely stems from a read error. The rearrangement links TRBV7-8 to TRBJ2-5; TRBD2 might be the D (6 bases). V lost 4 bases, J lost 4 bases, and 16 bases lay in between. The CDR3 is 15 amino acids. Per the germline V gene, CDR1 is SGHVS and CDR2 is FQNEAQ. CDR3 amino acids: CASSYRLGSGETQYV. The CDR3 nucleotides read TGTGCCAGCAGCTACCGACTAGGCTCGGGAGAGACCCAGTACGTC.

This clonotype has a handful of counts. The rearrangement uses TRBV28 and TRBJ1-2, with 10 bases fitting TRBD1. Germline V gene lookup returns CDR1 MDHEN and CDR2 SYDVKM. V shed 2 bases, J shed 3 bases, and the junction held 3 bases outside the gene matches. The CDR3 runs to 15 residues. This CDR3 reads CASSLPGQGHYGYTF. CDR3 DNA: TGTGCCAGCAGTTTACCGGGACAGGGGCACTATGGCTACACCTTC.

Worth noting for this clonotype: No conserved phenylalanine or tryptophan is present at the end of the CDR3, so a read error is the likely explanation. The rearrangement joins TRBV29-1 to TRBJ2-7, with D perhaps matching TRBD1 (5 bases). The CDR3 runs 12 residues. Germline CDR1 is SQVTM and CDR2 is ANQGSEA. The V end lost 5 bases, the J end lost 4 bases, and 12 bases lay between the germline ends. The CDR3 spells CSVRERGYEQYY. For the CDR3, the DNA is TGCAGCGTTAGAGAAAGGGGTTACGAGCAGTACTAC.

To note about this clonotype: The conserved phenylalanine or tryptophan is not found at the CDR3 terminus, so this likely reflects a read error. The V call is TRBV11-2, the J call TRBJ1-1, with D uncertain. V gave up 7 bases and J gave up 5 bases, with 14 bases separating them. The germline gives CDR1 SGHAT, CDR2 FQNNGV. The CDR3 sequence is 13 residues long. The DNA for the CDR3 is TGTGCCAGCACCCCGGACCTGGGGACTGAAGCTTTCGTT. As protein: CASTPDLGTEAFV.

This rearrangement joins TRBV20-1 to TRBJ1-5; unclear D gene. This CDR3 region has 15 residues. CDR1 is DFQATT, CDR2 SNEGSKA, per germline (reference sequence). V was cut by 4 bases and J by 0 bases, with 13 bases left in between. CDR3 region: CSAKDRVTSNQPQHF. In nucleotides, the CDR3 is TGCAGTGCTAAAGATCGGGTCACTAGCAATCAGCCCCAGCATTTT.

To note about this clonotype: A single base separates this from a much larger clone, so it may be a read error. This rearrangement joins TRBV4-1 to TRBJ2-7; a possible D gene is TRBD2 (5 bases). Germline CDR1 and CDR2: MGHRA and YSYEKL. V was pared by 0 bases and J by 3 bases, with 12 bases between. The CDR3 is made up of 15 amino acids. CDR3 in DNA: TGCGCCAGCAGCCAAGATCCGGGGTCCTGCTACGAGCAGTACTTC. This translates into CASSQDPGSCYEQYF.

In this sample, this clonotype turned up once. Relative to the germline gene, one junction end is altered; a read error may explain this. V is TRBV5-4 and J is TRBJ2-7; 8 nucleotides agree with TRBD1. CDR1 is SGHNT, CDR2 YYREEE, per germline (reference sequence). The CDR3 consists of 13 residues. The CDR3 loop reads CASNLAGGGEQYF. The CDR3 DNA reads as TGTGCCAGCAACTTGGCAGGGGGCGGCGAGCAGTACTTC. Complete variable domain (other parts from reference TRBV5-4 and TRBJ2-7): ETGVTQSPTHLIKTRGQQVTLRCSSQSGHNTVSWYQQALGQGPQFIFQYYREEENGRGNFPPRFSGLQFPNYSSELNVNALELDDSALYLCASNLAGGGEQYFGPGTRLTVT.